This TCR beta chain was documented in a study of blood T cell repertoires in COVID-19. Whole-study context: The United States, Italy and Spain supplied acute and convalescent COVID-19 samples.

Clones were sequenced by immunoSEQ multiplex PCR, and TCRdb holds only the in-frame ones, with some missing. The sample has under 200,000 clones; about 82% are singletons. Losses at the gene ends were 1 base for V and 10 bases for J; bases not matched to a gene: 2. The CDR3 spans 12 residues. CDR1 and CDR2 from the germline V gene are MNHNS and SASEGT. Individuals aged about 18 to 89 years were recruited from roughly 23 US areas. Cohort allocation depended upon clinical history that participants reported. The sequence was obtained from a man aged 35 to 55 with acute COVID-19. The V call is TRBV6-1, the J call TRBJ2-3, with 7 bases lining up with TRBD1. Material for sequencing was PBMCs or T cells enriched from blood (not recorded which). DNA of the CDR3: TGTGCCAGCAGTGAAGGTGGACAGGCGCAGTATTTT. Translating gives CASSEGGQAQYF.